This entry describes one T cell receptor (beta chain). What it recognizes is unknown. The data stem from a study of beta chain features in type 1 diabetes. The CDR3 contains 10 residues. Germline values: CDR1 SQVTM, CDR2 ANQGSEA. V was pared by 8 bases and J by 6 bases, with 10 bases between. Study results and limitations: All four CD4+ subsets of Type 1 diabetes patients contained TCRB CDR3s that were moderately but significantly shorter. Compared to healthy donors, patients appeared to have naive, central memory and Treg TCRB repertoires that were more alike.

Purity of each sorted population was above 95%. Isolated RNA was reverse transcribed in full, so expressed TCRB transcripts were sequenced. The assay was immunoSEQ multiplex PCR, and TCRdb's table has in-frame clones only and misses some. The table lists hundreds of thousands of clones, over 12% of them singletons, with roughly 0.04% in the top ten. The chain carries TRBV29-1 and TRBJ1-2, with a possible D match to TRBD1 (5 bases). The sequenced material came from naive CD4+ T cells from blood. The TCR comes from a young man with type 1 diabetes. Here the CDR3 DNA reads TGCAGCTCGGGGACTGATGGCTACACCTTC. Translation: CSSGTDGYTF.